Presented here are 21 T cell receptor beta chains from one specimen sequenced in a study of tumor and adjacent non-tumor tissue in lung cancer. RNA was extracted from bulk tissue without any cell sorting. The library came from three nested PCR rounds adapted from ARM-PCR protocols. Each CDR3 protein is one row after TCRdb ran MiXCR on the multiplex PCR reads. The sample holds 60,000 to 85,000 distinct CDR3 sequences, about three quarters seen once. The sequenced sample consisted of lung tumor tissue. The source of these receptors is a man aged 60-69 years with non-small cell lung cancer.

This clonotype was found once. The germline gene is not matched at one end of the junction; a read error may be the cause. This chain links TRBV29-1 with TRBJ1-2; 7 positions match TRBD1. This CDR3 has 17 residues. Looked up from germline, CDR1 is SQVTM and CDR2 is ANQGSEA. CDR3 DNA sequence: TGCAGCGTTGGGTTTAACACCTGGACAGGATCTAACCATGGCTACACCTTC. Its translation is CSVGFNTWTGSNHGYTF.

On this clonotype: One end of the junction varies from germline; a read error may be responsible. This chain links TRBV10-2 with TRBJ2-5; 7 nucleotides line up with TRBD1. This CDR3 comprises 14 residues. Germline V lookup: CDR1 WSHSY, CDR2 SAAADI. The DNA of the CDR3 is TGCGCCAGCAAATCCGGACAGGCGACTGTGACCCAATACTTC. It is translated as CASKSGQATVTQYF.

Details on this clonotype: The junction differs from germline at one of its ends, possibly a read error. This chain connects TRBV6-2 or TRBV6-3 to TRBJ2-1, with D uncertain. Germline lookup yields CDR1 MNHEY and CDR2 SVGEGT. This CDR3 comprises 17 residues. The CDR3 region has the DNA TGTGCCAGCAGTTACGACTGGCCTGATAAATTATACAATGACCAGCTCTTC. Residues: CASSYDWPDKLYNDQLF.

Remarks on this clonotype: The junction and the germline gene differ at one end; a read error may be behind it. V gene TRBV6-5 combines with J gene TRBJ2-7; 7 positions agree with TRBD2. Germline V gene data show CDR1 as MNHEY and CDR2 as SVGAGI. This CDR3 contains 15 residues. CDR3 sequence: CASSYGRRETAEQYF. The CDR3 coding sequence is TGTGCGAGCAGTTACGGGAGGCGGGAGACGGCCGAGCAGTACTTC.

This chain joins TRBV5-5 and TRBJ2-5; TRBD2 aligns across 7 bases. The CDR3 spans 12 residues. Germline lookup yields CDR1 SGHKS and CDR2 YYEKEE (reference sequence). CDR3 in DNA: TGTATCAGCAGCTTAGCGGGAGAGACCCAGTACTTC. This codes for CISSLAGETQYF.

This clonotype occurred a few times. Germline and junction disagree at one end, which may indicate a read error. The rearrangement joins TRBV10-1 to TRBJ1-5; unclear D gene. The germline V gene encodes CDR1 WNHNN and CDR2 SYGVQD (reference sequence). The CDR3 is made up of 13 amino acids. CDR3 sequence: CVSSRAGNQPQHF. CDR3 DNA sequence: TGCGTCAGTAGTCGGGCGGGTAATCAGCCACAGCATTTT.

This clonotype showed up just once. The chain employs TRBV25-1 and TRBJ2-3, with D perhaps TRBD1 (6 bases). The CDR3 extends over 13 amino acids. Germline CDR1 reads MGHDK; CDR2 reads SYGVNS. V was cut by 8 bases and J by 5 bases, with 14 bases left in between. The CDR3 DNA follows: TGTGCCAGCCAGGGGCTAGCCATAGATACGCAGTATTTT. It translates to CASQGLAIDTQYF.

Turning to this clonotype: An end of the junction does not agree with germline; a read error may underlie this. The chain is built from TRBV20-1 and TRBJ2-5; no firm D call. CDR1 is DFQATT, CDR2 SNEGSKA, per germline (reference sequence). This CDR3 comprises 14 residues. DNA of the CDR3: TGCAGTGCTAGTGCCAAAGAACCAACGGAGACACAGTACTTC. It codes for CSASAKEPTETQYF.

Regarding this clonotype: A much bigger clone sits one base away, suggesting this may be a read error. The V gene is TRBV5-4, the J gene TRBJ2-3; tentative D call: TRBD2 (5 bases). Germline CDR1 reads SGHNT; CDR2 reads YYREEE (reference sequence). The CDR3 spans 13 residues. V was cut by 6 bases and J by 6 bases, with 14 bases left in between. DNA of the CDR3: TGTGCCAGCAACTCGCGGACTGTTGATACGCAGTATTTT. Its protein is CASNSRTVDTQYF.

V usage is TRBV10-3 and J usage is TRBJ2-4; D gene unclear. The CDR3 totals 12 residues. CDR1 ENHRY and CDR2 SYGVKD come from the germline V gene. Trimming cost V 4 bases and J 6 bases, with 7 bases left between them. The CDR3 coding sequence is TGTGCCATCAGTGTAAATACAAACATTCAGTACTTC. Its translation is CAISVNTNIQYF.

The chain has TRBV5-5 and TRBJ2-2; D not certain. The CDR3 contains 14 residues. Germline V lookup: CDR1 SGHKS, CDR2 YYEKEE (reference sequence). V gave up 4 bases and J gave up 9 bases, with 16 bases separating them. The CDR3 sequence is CASSKNQNTWELFF. The DNA for the CDR3 is TGTGCCAGCAGCAAGAACCAGAATACCTGGGAGCTGTTTTTT.

This sequence joins TRBV20-1 and TRBJ2-7, with TRBD2 matching over 7 bases. Looked up from germline, CDR1 is DFQATT and CDR2 is SNEGSKA (reference sequence). The J segment lost 3 bases and the V segment lost 3 bases, leaving 11 bases of the junction unmatched. The CDR3 contains 15 residues. DNA for the CDR3: TGCAGTGCTAGGGAACCGGGACTATGCCACTACGAGCAGTACTTC. Its protein product is CSAREPGLCHYEQYF.

Note on this clonotype: One end of the junction is discordant with germline, which a read error may explain. The chain recombines TRBV6-5 with TRBJ2-7, with 8 bases aligning to TRBD1. CDR1 MNHEY and CDR2 SVGAGI come from the germline V gene. The CDR3 sequence is 13 residues long. CDR3 loop: CVSSRDRGYEQYF. CDR3 DNA: TGTGTCAGCAGTCGCGACAGGGGTTACGAGCAATACTTC.

Notes on this clonotype: Since the CDR3 does not end with the conserved phenylalanine or tryptophan, this likely comes from a read error. The V call is TRBV20-1, the J call TRBJ1-1; TRBD1 agrees at 7 bases. The CDR3 is made up of 14 amino acids. Germline CDR1 reads DFQATT; CDR2 reads SNEGSKA (reference sequence). V trimming: 5 bases; J trimming: 1 base; junction bases outside the gene matches: 7. The CDR3 reads CSAYIGGENTEAFY. Here the CDR3 DNA reads TGCAGTGCTTATATAGGGGGCGAGAACACTGAAGCTTTCTAT.

This chain joins TRBV20-1 and TRBJ1-2; 7 bases are shared with TRBD1. Germline CDR1 and CDR2: DFQATT and SNEGSKA (reference sequence). The CDR3 consists of 15 residues. Trimming removed 4 bases from V and 5 bases from J; junction bases left unmatched: 13. The CDR3 DNA is TGCAGTGCTAAACCCGCCGACAGGGCCAATTATGGCTACACCTTC. This translates into CSAKPADRANYGYTF.

As to this clonotype: One junction end disagrees with the germline gene, perhaps due to a read error. The chain links TRBV10-1 to TRBJ2-7; TRBD1 matches at 7 bases. CDR1 WNHNN and CDR2 SYGVQD come from the germline V gene (reference sequence). The CDR3 has 13 amino acids. The chain's CDR3 is CPSSRDSAYEQYF. Here the CDR3 DNA reads TGCCCCAGCAGCCGGGACAGTGCCTACGAGCAGTACTTC.

About this clonotype: One end of the junction varies from germline; a read error may be responsible. The rearrangement uses TRBV6-6 and TRBJ2-1, with TRBD1 as a possible D gene (6 bases). The germline gives CDR1 MNHNY, CDR2 SVGAGI (reference sequence). The CDR3 runs to 15 residues. This chain's CDR3 is CASSSGTWGYNEQFF. The DNA for the CDR3 is TGTGCTAGCAGTTCAGGGACATGGGGCTACAATGAGCAGTTCTTC.

This clonotype was recorded only once. A single base separates this from a much larger clone, so it may be a read error. V and J are TRBV28 and TRBJ1-1; 7 nucleotides line up with TRBD1. CDR3 length equals 15 residues. Germline V lookup: CDR1 MDHEN, CDR2 SYDVKM. The V and J ends lost 6 bases and 5 bases, in that order; junction bases with no gene match: 12. CDR3: CASSLPGTEATEAFF. The DNA for the CDR3 is TGTGCCAGCAGCCTTCCCGGGACAGAGGCAACTGAAGCTTTCTTT.

In regard to this clonotype: This CDR3 is missing its conserved last phenylalanine or tryptophan, likely due to a read error. This chain joins TRBV6-1 and TRBJ1-6; no definite D call. The CDR3 sequence is 15 residues long. Germline V lookup: CDR1 MNHNS, CDR2 SASEGT. The CDR3 DNA reads TGTACCAGCACCCGAACCAGATTAGATAATTCACCCCTCCACTTA. Its protein product is CTSTRTRLDNSPLHL.

V usage is TRBV20-1 and J usage is TRBJ2-7; 8 nucleotides align to TRBD2. Germline V gene lookup returns CDR1 DFQATT and CDR2 SNEGSKA (reference sequence). V gave up 4 bases and J gave up 1 base; unmatched junction bases: 6. The CDR3 contains 14 residues. CDR3 sequence: CSATSGSCSYEQYF. In DNA form, the CDR3 reads TGCAGTGCTACAAGCGGGAGCTGTTCCTACGAGCAGTACTTC.

This clonotype was seen repeatedly, ten times or more. The chain's CDR3 is CASSFLAYGYTF. The CDR3 nucleotides read TGTGCCAGCAGCTTCCTCGCCTATGGCTACACCTTC. The chain couples TRBV28 to TRBJ1-2; D remains unclear. Trimming stripped 6 bases from V and 4 bases from J, with 9 bases between. The CDR3 covers 12 residues. Germline CDR1 is MDHEN and CDR2 is SYDVKM.